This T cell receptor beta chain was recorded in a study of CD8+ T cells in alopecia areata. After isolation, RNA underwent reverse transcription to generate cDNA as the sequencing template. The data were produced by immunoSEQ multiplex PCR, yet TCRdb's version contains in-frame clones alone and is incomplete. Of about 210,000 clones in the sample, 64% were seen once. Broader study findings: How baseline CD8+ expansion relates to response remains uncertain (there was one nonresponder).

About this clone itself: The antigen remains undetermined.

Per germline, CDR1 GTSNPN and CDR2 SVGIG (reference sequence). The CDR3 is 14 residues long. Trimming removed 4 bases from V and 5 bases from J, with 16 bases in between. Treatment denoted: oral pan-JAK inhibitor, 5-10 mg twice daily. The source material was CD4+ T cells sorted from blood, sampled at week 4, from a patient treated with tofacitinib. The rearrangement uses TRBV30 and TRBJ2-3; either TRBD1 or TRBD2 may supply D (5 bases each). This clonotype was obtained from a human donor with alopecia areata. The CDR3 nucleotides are TGTGCCTGGAACCGTCTTGGGGGAGTAGATACGCAGTATTTT. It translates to CAWNRLGGVDTQYF.